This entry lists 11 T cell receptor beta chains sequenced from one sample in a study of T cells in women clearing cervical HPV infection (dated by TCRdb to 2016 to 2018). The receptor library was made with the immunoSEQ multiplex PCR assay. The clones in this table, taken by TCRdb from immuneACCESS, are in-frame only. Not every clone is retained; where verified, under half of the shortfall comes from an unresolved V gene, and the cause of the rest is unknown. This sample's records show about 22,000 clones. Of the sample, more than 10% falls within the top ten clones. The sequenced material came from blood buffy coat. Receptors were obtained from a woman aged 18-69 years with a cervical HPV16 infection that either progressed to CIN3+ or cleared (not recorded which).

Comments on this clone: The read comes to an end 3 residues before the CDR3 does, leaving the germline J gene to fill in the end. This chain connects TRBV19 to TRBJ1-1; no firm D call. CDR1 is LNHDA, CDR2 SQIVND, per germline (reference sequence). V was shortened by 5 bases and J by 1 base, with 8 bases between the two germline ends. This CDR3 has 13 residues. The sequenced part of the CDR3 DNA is TGTGCCAGTAGTCAGCAGGAGAACACTGAA. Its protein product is CASSQQENTE. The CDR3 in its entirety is CASSQQENTEAFF.

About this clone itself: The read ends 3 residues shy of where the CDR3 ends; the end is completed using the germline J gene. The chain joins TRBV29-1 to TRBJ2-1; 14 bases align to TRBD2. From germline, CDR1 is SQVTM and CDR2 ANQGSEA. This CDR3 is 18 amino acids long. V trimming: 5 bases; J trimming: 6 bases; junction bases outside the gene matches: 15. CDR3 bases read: TGCAGCGTTTTGGGGACTAGCGGGAGATTGGTCACGGGCAATGAG. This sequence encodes CSVLGTSGRLVTGNE. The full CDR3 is CSVLGTSGRLVTGNEQFF.

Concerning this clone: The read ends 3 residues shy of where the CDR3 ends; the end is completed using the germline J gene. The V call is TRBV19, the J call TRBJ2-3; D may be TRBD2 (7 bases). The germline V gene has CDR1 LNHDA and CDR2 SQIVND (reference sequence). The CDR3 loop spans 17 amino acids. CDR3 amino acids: CASSAPGGPVLVRPQYF. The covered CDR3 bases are TGTGCCAGTAGTGCCCCCGGGGGGCCCGTGTTGGTTCGGCCG.

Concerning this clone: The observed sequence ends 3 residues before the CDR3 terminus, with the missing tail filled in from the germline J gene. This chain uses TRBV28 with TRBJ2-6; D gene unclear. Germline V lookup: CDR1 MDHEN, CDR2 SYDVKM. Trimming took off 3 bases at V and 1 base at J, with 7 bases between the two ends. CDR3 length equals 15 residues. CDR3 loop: CASSFGPSGANVLTF. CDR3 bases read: TGTGCCAGCAGTTTTGGCCCATCTGGGGCCAACGTC.

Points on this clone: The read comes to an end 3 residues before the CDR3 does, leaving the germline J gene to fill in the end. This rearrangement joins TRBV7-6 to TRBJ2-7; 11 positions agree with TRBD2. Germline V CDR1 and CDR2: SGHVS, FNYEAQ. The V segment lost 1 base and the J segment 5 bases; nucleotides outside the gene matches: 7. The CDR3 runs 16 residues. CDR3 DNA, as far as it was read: TGTGCCAGCAGCTTAGGGGCGACTAGCGGGAAGCACGAG. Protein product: CASSLGATSGKHE. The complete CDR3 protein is CASSLGATSGKHEQYF.

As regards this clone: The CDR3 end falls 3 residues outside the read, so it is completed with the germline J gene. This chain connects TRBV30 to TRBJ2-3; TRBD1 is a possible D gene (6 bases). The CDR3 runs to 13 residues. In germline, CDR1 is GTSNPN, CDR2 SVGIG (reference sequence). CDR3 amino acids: CAWSTGSAKTQYF. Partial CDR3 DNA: TGTGCCTGGAGTACAGGGTCGGCGAAGACG.

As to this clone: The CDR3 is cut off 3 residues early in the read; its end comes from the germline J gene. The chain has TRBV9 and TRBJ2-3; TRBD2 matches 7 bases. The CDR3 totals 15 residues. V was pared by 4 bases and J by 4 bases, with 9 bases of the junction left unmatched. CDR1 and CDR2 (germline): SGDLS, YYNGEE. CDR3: CASSLRAGAADTQYF. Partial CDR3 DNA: TGTGCCAGCAGCCTCCGGGCGGGAGCGGCAGATACG.

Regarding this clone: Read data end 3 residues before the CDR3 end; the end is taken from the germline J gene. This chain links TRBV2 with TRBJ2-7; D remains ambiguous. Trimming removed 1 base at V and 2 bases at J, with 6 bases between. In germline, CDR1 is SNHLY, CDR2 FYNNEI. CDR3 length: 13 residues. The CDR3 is CASSEGRTYEQYF. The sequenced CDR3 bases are TGTGCCAGCAGTGAAGGCAGGACCTACGAG.

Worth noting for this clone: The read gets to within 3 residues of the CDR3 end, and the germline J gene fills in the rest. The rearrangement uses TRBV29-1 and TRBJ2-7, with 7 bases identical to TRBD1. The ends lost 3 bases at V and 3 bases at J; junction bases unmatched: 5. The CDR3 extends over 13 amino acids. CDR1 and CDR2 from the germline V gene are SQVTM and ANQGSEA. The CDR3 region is CSVDGTEHYEQYF. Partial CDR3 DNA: TGCAGCGTTGATGGGACAGAGCACTACGAG.

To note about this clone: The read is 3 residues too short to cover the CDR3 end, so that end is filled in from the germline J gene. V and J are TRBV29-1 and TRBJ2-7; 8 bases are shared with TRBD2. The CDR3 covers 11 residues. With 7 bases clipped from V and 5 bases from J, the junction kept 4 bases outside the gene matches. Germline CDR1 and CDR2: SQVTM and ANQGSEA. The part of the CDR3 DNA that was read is TGCAGCGGGACTAGCAGCCACGAG. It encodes CSGTSSHE. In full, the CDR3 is CSGTSSHEQYF.

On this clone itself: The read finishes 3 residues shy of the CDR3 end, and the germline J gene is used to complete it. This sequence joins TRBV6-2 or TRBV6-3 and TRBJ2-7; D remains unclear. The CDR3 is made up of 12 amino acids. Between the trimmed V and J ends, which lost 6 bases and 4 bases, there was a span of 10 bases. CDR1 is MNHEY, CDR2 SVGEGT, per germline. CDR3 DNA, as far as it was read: TGTGCCAGCAGCCGTACAGAGTACGAG. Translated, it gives CASSRTEYE. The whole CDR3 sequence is CASSRTEYEQYF.